This T cell receptor beta chain was identified during a study of blood T cell repertoires in COVID-19 (dated by TCRdb to the early 2020s). Background for the entire study: Samples from collaborators originated in the United States, Italy and Spain and spanned both the acute and convalescent phases of COVID-19. The material from the prospective study consisted of cDNA or gDNA derived from T cells, B-cell-depleted T cells, or PBMCs. Deeply sampled blood TCRbeta repertoires from subjects exposed to, actively infected with, or recovered from COVID-19 were included in the dataset. A freely available public database, intended as a resource for researchers studying the immune response to SARS-CoV-2, is where the repertoires were released. Samples were obtained from the ongoing ImmuneRACE study (first 160 participants) and from some 1,300 subjects provided by 6 global collaborators. Sample metadata almost always included a de-identified subject ID, COVID-19 status, age in years and sex. Where available, HLA class I and class II types were taken from metadata supplied by the sample provider and were not determined by assay-based typing. Study-wide findings and limitations: Clinical and demographic metadata were provided uncurated, with the amount varying by source and participant.

Remarks on this clone: Its antigen remains unidentified. No base quality information exists; no much larger clone differs at one position.

The V and J ends are trimmed by 6 bases and 7 bases, leaving 19 bases between them. CDR1 and CDR2 (MDHEN, SYDVKM) derive from the germline V gene. Its CDR3 holds 14 amino acids, cysteine through phenylalanine. The retained sequence is limited to the CDR3, 42 bases, with the frame set at the first base. Collaborating institutions collected whole blood in K2EDTA tubes following their own protocols. For TCRbeta analysis, collaborators shipped samples as frozen whole blood, isolated PBMCs, or DNA extracted from either of those sample types. TCRbeta CDR3 regions were amplified from genomic DNA using the immunoSEQ Assay, a bias-controlled multiplex PCR. The paper's data handling went like this. The number of nucleated cells in each sample was estimated from the amplification of reference gene primers within the assay. Sequence reads were collapsed and filtered to measure the absolute abundance of every unique TCRbeta CDR3 rearrangement. For each sample, productive Simpson clonality was calculated as the square root of Simpson's diversity index over productive rearrangements. TCRdb re-hosts the immuneACCESS table, in-frame sequences only. Its copies lack some clones; in the studies checked, an unresolved V gene accounts for under half of them, and the cause for the rest is not known. The DNA gave D and trimming, while V, J and clone size come from that table. A total of fewer than 25,000 clones appear in this sample, around nine tenths of them only once. The ten largest account for approximately 10% of the sample.

The chain links TRBV28 with TRBJ2-7; tentative D gene TRBD2, with 7 bases matching. The receptor comes from a human donor in a cohort sampled during active COVID-19. Material: peripheral blood. The DNA reads TGTGCCAGCAGCCCACACCGGGGGGCGATAGAGCAGTACTTC. This yields the protein CASSPHRGAIEQYF.